The clone carrying this T cell receptor (beta chain) was found many times. Its target is unknown. The data originate from a study of CD8+CD57+ T cells in acquired aplastic anemia. At the level of the study: Roughly 3 ug was the average amount of DNA from sorted CD4+ and CD8+ cells. Among healthy donors, CD4+ cells averaged roughly 11 million reads. Points from the study as a whole: There were roughly 28 CD8+ CDR3 sequences that occurred in both patients and controls.

Genomic DNA served as template for TCR beta VDJ and CDR3 profiling. In TCRdb, the reads were re-called with MiXCR into one record per CDR3 protein. The table has tens of thousands of distinct CDR3 sequences, roughly 54% seen once. The material sequenced was sorted CD4+, CD8+, or CD8+CD57+ T cells (not recorded which) from PBMCs. This sequence originates from a human donor in good health, serving as a control.

The CDR3 reads CASSRQSTDTQYF. As DNA, the CDR3 is TGTGCCAGCAGCCGACAGAGCACAGATACGCAGTATTTT. The chain couples TRBV3-1 to TRBJ2-3; the D gene is possibly TRBD1 (5 bases). The germline CDR1 and CDR2 sequences are LGHDT and YNNKEL (reference sequence). Trimming left V 4 bases short and J 0 bases short, with 5 bases between. This CDR3 spans 13 amino acids.